The 31 T cell receptor beta chains below were found in one sample sequenced in a study of cytomegalovirus exposure and HLA in healthy donors. PCR used 60 Vbeta primers and 13 Jbeta primers. The table came from immunoSEQ multiplex PCR; TCRdb's copy has only in-frame clones and leaves some out. The repertoire includes around 140,000 clones, 60% to 80% of them detected once, and 2.5% to 4% sits in the top ten. The specimen sequenced was PBMCs. Receptors were obtained from a man aged 40-55 years in good health and CMV-seronegative.

The chain combines TRBV4-1 with TRBJ1-5; no clear D. Germline V lookup: CDR1 MGHRA, CDR2 YSYEKL. CDR3 size: 15 residues. V gave up 3 bases and J gave up 4 bases, with 13 bases separating them. The CDR3 coding sequence is TGCGCCAGCAGCCATTATAGGAACAGAAATCAGCCCCAGCATTTT. Protein product: CASSHYRNRNQPQHF.

This clone was seen only once. This CDR3 reads CASSSLGGVGQPQHF. The CDR3 DNA is TGTGCCAGCAGTTCCCTAGGGGGGGTAGGGCAGCCCCAGCATTTT. The chain combines TRBV6-1 with TRBJ1-5; D possibly corresponds to TRBD1 (6 bases). Deletions cut 5 bases from V and 7 bases from J, with 18 bases between. CDR3 length: 15 amino acids. Germline V gives CDR1 MNHNS, CDR2 SASEGT.

CDR3 sequence: CASSALGLAHSYEQYF. CDR3 coding DNA: TGTGCCAGCAGTGCCCTGGGACTAGCTCATTCCTACGAGCAGTACTTC. The chain carries TRBV28 and TRBJ2-7; the match to TRBD2 covers 9 bases. The germline V gene has CDR1 MDHEN and CDR2 SYDVKM. This CDR3 region has 16 residues. The V gene end was trimmed by 5 bases and the J gene end by 1 base; junction bases not matched to a gene: 9.

The gene calls are TRBV27 and TRBJ1-2, with D perhaps TRBD1 (6 bases). CDR3 length equals 13 residues. Trimming took off 6 bases at V and 8 bases at J, with 16 bases between the two ends. The germline CDR1 and CDR2 sequences are MNHEY and SMNVEV (reference sequence). The CDR3 DNA sequence: TGTGCCAGCAGGAAAACAGGGCCCGCGGGCTACACCTTC. Translated: CASRKTGPAGYTF.

The chain joins TRBV7-9 to TRBJ1-1; D is ambiguous. CDR1 and CDR2 from the germline V gene are SEHNR and FQNEAQ (reference sequence). Trimming cost V 5 bases and J 5 bases, with 9 bases left between them. The CDR3 is 12 residues long. DNA of the CDR3: TGTGCCAGCAGCGTCGGGTGGACTGAAGCTTTCTTT. It codes for CASSVGWTEAFF.

This chain connects TRBV5-5 to TRBJ2-1; 7 bases align to TRBD1. CDR1 SGHKS and CDR2 YYEKEE come from the germline V gene (reference sequence). The trim removed 2 bases at V and 6 bases at J, leaving 5 bases unmatched. The CDR3 runs to 14 residues. The CDR3 nucleotides read TGTGCCAGCAGCTTTTTGGGACAGTCCAATGAGCAGTTCTTC. This codes for CASSFLGQSNEQFF.

The V and J genes are TRBV9 and TRBJ2-2; 7 nucleotides agree with TRBD1. The V segment lost 6 bases and the J segment 3 bases; nucleotides outside the gene matches: 8. Germline V gene lookup returns CDR1 SGDLS and CDR2 YYNGEE. The CDR3 spans 15 residues. This chain's CDR3 is CASTRQGTDTGELFF. The CDR3 DNA sequence: TGTGCCAGCACCAGACAGGGTACGGACACCGGGGAGCTGTTTTTT.

This CDR3 is CASSPLGLQGPAFF. Here the CDR3 DNA reads TGTGCCAGCAGTCCCTTGGGCCTACAGGGGCCAGCTTTCTTT. The chain recombines TRBV27 with TRBJ1-1; TRBD1 matches at 7 bases. This CDR3 has 14 residues. Looked up from germline, CDR1 is MNHEY and CDR2 is SMNVEV (reference sequence). V was clipped by 5 bases and J by 10 bases; unmatched bases: 13.

This clone came up once. The V gene is TRBV9, the J gene TRBJ2-2; 8 nucleotides agree with TRBD2. Germline-derived CDR1 and CDR2 are SGDLS and YYNGEE. There are 15 residues in the CDR3. The J segment lost 4 bases and the V segment lost 0 bases, leaving 2 bases of the junction unmatched. The DNA for the CDR3 is TGTGCCAGCAGCGTAGGGACTAGCTTCACCGGGGAGCTGTTTTTT. This gives the protein CASSVGTSFTGELFF.

The gene calls are TRBV9 and TRBJ1-6, with D perhaps matching TRBD1 (5 bases). CDR3 length: 17 amino acids. Between the trimmed V and J ends, which lost 4 bases and 5 bases, there was a span of 19 bases. Germline V CDR1 and CDR2: SGDLS, YYNGEE. The chain's CDR3 is CASSRWRIGGDNSPLHF. In nucleotides, the CDR3 is TGTGCCAGCAGCAGGTGGCGTATCGGGGGGGATAATTCACCCCTCCACTTT.

This clone was seen more than once but under ten times. The sample carries other DNA sequences with the same CDR3. The chain uses TRBV19 and TRBJ1-1, with 8 bases identical to TRBD1. J was trimmed by 8 bases and V by 6 bases; bases with no gene match: 2. The CDR3 sequence is 11 residues long. CDR1 is LNHDA and CDR2 is SQIVND in the germline V gene (reference sequence). This chain's CDR3 is CASRNRGEAFF. The CDR3 DNA is TGTGCCAGTAGAAACAGGGGGGAAGCTTTCTTT.

The chain employs TRBV13 and TRBJ2-7, with D tentatively TRBD1 (5 bases). The CDR3 loop spans 15 amino acids. V was shortened by 1 base and J by 3 bases, with 13 bases between the two germline ends. Germline V gene sequence: CDR1 PRHDT, CDR2 FYEKMQ (reference sequence). This CDR3 is CASSLVMAGLYEQYF. For the CDR3, the DNA is TGTGCCAGCAGCTTAGTGATGGCAGGGCTCTACGAGCAGTACTTC.

The chain is built from TRBV2 and TRBJ1-1, with no clear D. Germline V gene sequence: CDR1 SNHLY, CDR2 FYNNEI. Trimming took off 8 bases at V and 1 base at J, with 14 bases between the two ends. The CDR3 runs to 14 residues. CDR3 nucleotides: TGTGCCAGCGCCCGGGCGGGATGGAACACTGAAGCTTTCTTT. Its protein is CASARAGWNTEAFF.

The chain employs TRBV5-1 and TRBJ2-5; 8 positions match TRBD1. Unmatched junction bases numbered 6, after V lost 4 bases and J lost 4 bases. CDR1 is SGHRS, CDR2 YFSETQ, per germline. This CDR3 comprises 14 residues. The CDR3 loop is CASSPVQGVETQYF. The CDR3 region has the DNA TGCGCCAGCAGCCCGGTACAGGGGGTAGAGACCCAGTACTTC. Looking up the rest from reference TRBV5-1 and TRBJ2-5 gives the full variable domain: KAGVTQTPRYLIKTRGQQVTLSCSPISGHRSVSWYQQTPGQGLQFLFEYFSETQRNKGNFPGRFSGRQFSNSRSEMNVSTLELGDSALYLCASSPVQGVETQYFGPGTRLLVL.

This clone has only a few counts. J is TRBJ2-2 and V is TRBV7-6; 11 bases are a match to TRBD2. The germline CDR1 and CDR2 sequences are SGHVS and FNYEAQ. The V gene end was trimmed by 2 bases and the J gene end by 5 bases; junction bases not matched to a gene: 4. This CDR3 comprises 16 residues. Here the CDR3 reads CASSLRLAGGTGELFF. DNA of the CDR3: TGTGCCAGCAGCTTACGGCTAGCGGGGGGAACCGGGGAGCTGTTTTTT.

This clone was seen a few times. The chain links TRBV7-3 to TRBJ1-5; 9 nucleotides align to TRBD1. Germline trimming cut 5 bases from V and 4 bases from J; bases unmatched to any gene: 6. The CDR3 contains 15 residues. Per the germline V gene, CDR1 is SGHTA and CDR2 is FQGTGA. DNA for the CDR3: TGTGCCAGCAGCGAAGGCGGGACAGGGAATCAGCCCCAGCATTTT. Translating it yields CASSEGGTGNQPQHF.

Remarks on this clone: This likely comes from a read error, as the CDR3 has no conserved phenylalanine or tryptophan at its end. The gene calls are TRBV5-1 and TRBJ2-7, with 7 bases that match TRBD1. V was pared by 0 bases and J by 0 bases, with 12 bases of the junction left unmatched. The CDR3 sequence is 18 residues long. Germline CDR1 and CDR2: SGHRS and YFSETQ. The CDR3: CASSLGRDSAWSSYEQYL. DNA for the CDR3: TGCGCCAGCAGCTTGGGCCGGGACAGCGCCTGGAGCTCCTACGAGCAGTACCTC.

The rearrangement uses TRBV28 and TRBJ1-2; no firm D call. CDR1 MDHEN and CDR2 SYDVKM come from the germline V gene. The CDR3 length is 13 residues. Trimming pared 2 bases from V and 4 bases from J, leaving 8 bases between. The CDR3 DNA follows: TGTGCCAGCAGTTTAAACTCCGGCTATGGCTACACCTTC. This sequence encodes CASSLNSGYGYTF.

The V and J genes are TRBV28 and TRBJ1-3; 9 positions agree with TRBD1. V was clipped by 6 bases and J by 3 bases; unmatched bases: 9. Germline CDR1 MDHEN, CDR2 SYDVKM. CDR3 length: 16 amino acids. CDR3 amino acids: CASSPAGTGSGNTIYF. The CDR3, as DNA: TGTGCCAGCAGCCCTGCCGGGACAGGGAGTGGAAACACCATATATTTT.

The chain recombines TRBV2 with TRBJ2-7; no clear D gene. The germline V gene encodes CDR1 SNHLY and CDR2 FYNNEI. This CDR3 is 12 amino acids long. V lost 6 bases, J lost 4 bases, and 10 bases lay in between. Here the CDR3 DNA reads TGTGCCAGCAGGGCCTCTCGATACGAGCAGTACTTC. As protein: CASRASRYEQYF.

This clone was seen more than once but under ten times. The chain joins TRBV6-6 to TRBJ2-1; TRBD2 aligns across 7 bases. Germline assignment: CDR1 MNHNY and CDR2 SVGAGI (reference sequence). Trimming cost V 0 bases and J 8 bases; bases outside gene matches: 4. This CDR3 region has 14 residues. The CDR3 DNA follows: TGTGCCAGCAGTTACTCGATGGCGGGGGATGAGCAGTTCTTC. Its translation is CASSYSMAGDEQFF.

The rearrangement links TRBV11-2 to TRBJ2-2, with 13 positions matching TRBD2. The CDR3 loop spans 17 amino acids. Germline CDR1 is SGHAT and CDR2 is FQNNGV. Trimming at V came to 5 bases and at J to 1 base, leaving 4 bases not matched to a gene. CDR3 DNA: TGTGCCAGCAGCCGGACTAGCGGGGGTAGGAACACCGGGGAGCTGTTTTTT. Encoded protein: CASSRTSGGRNTGELFF.

V is TRBV15 and J is TRBJ2-3, with D maybe TRBD2 (6 bases). V dropped 3 bases and J dropped 1 base, with 14 bases sitting between them. The CDR3 length is 16 residues. Germline V gene lookup returns CDR1 LNHNV and CDR2 YYDKDF (reference sequence). The CDR3 spells CATSSYLSGGTDTQYF. CDR3 sequence (DNA): TGTGCCACCAGCAGTTACCTTTCGGGGGGCACAGATACGCAGTATTTT.

The V and J genes are TRBV18 and TRBJ2-5; D is ambiguous. In germline, CDR1 is KGHSH, CDR2 LQKENI. The CDR3 contains 13 residues. V was pared by 0 bases and J by 4 bases, with 6 bases between. The CDR3 region is CASSPPLIETQYF. In DNA, the CDR3 is TGTGCCAGCTCACCACCGTTAATAGAGACCCAGTACTTC.

This chain joins TRBV6-5 and TRBJ1-1, with 8 bases fitting TRBD1. The CDR3 runs 16 residues. Germline CDR1 MNHEY, CDR2 SVGAGI. J lost 1 base, V lost 0 bases, and 4 bases had no gene match. The CDR3 DNA is TGTGCCAGCAGTTACTCGGCAGGGGGCGGGAACACTGAAGCTTTCTTT. It specifies CASSYSAGGGNTEAFF.

The CDR3 coding sequence is TGTGCCAGCAGTTTATTGGGGGGGGGTTACCAAGAGACCCAGTACTTC. The encoded protein is CASSLLGGGYQETQYF. The chain employs TRBV27 and TRBJ2-5; TRBD2 aligns across 7 bases. Looked up from germline, CDR1 is MNHEY and CDR2 is SMNVEV (reference sequence). CDR3 size: 16 residues. Trimming cost V 1 base and J 0 bases; bases outside gene matches: 5.

The chain combines TRBV28 with TRBJ1-2; no definite D call. Trimming stripped 1 base from V and 3 bases from J, with 12 bases between. Germline CDR1 is MDHEN and CDR2 is SYDVKM. The CDR3 loop spans 15 amino acids. The CDR3 sequence is CASSLSSLGHYGYTF. The CDR3 region has the DNA TGTGCCAGCAGTTTATCAAGTCTAGGCCACTATGGCTACACCTTC.

Only a few counts were recorded for this clone. The rearrangement joins TRBV6-5 to TRBJ2-7; D not resolved. The V gene's germline CDR1 is MNHEY and CDR2 SVGAGI. V lost 4 bases, J lost 3 bases, and 10 bases lay in between. The CDR3 is 13 amino acids. The CDR3 nucleotides are TGTGCCAGCAGTTTTACAGCTGACTACGAGCAGTACTTC. Its protein is CASSFTADYEQYF.

The V gene is TRBV6-5, the J gene TRBJ2-1; 10 nucleotides align to TRBD2. Germline V lookup: CDR1 MNHEY, CDR2 SVGAGI. J was trimmed by 8 bases and V by 5 bases; bases with no gene match: 9. This CDR3 is 15 amino acids long. The DNA for the CDR3 is TGTGCCAGCAGTCACAAGCGGGGGGGCCTCGATGAGCAGTTCTTC. Its translation: CASSHKRGGLDEQFF.

J is TRBJ2-3 and V is TRBV29-1, with TRBD2 as a possible D gene (5 bases). The CDR3 length is 14 residues. CDR1 SQVTM and CDR2 ANQGSEA come from the germline V gene. V was clipped by 6 bases and J by 8 bases, with 21 bases between them. Here the CDR3 DNA reads TGCAGCGTCGTACAAATACTATCGGCGGGTACGCAGTATTTT. It specifies CSVVQILSAGTQYF.

V is TRBV6-1 and J is TRBJ1-1; TRBD1 aligns across 7 bases. V lost 7 bases and J lost 1; bases outside the gene matches: 6. This CDR3 comprises 14 residues. The germline gives CDR1 MNHNS, CDR2 SASEGT. The CDR3 DNA reads TGTGCCAGCACCCGGGACAGAGGGAACACTGAAGCTTTCTTT. This codes for CASTRDRGNTEAFF.